Listed here are 29 T cell receptor beta chains from one sample, sequenced in a study of response to subunit inactivated influenza vaccine. One entry per CDR3 protein, called by TCRdb with MiXCR from the RT-PCR reads. This table has around 580,000 distinct CDR3 sequences, around 15% appearing once. Here the sequenced sample was PBMCs from blood, taken roughly 12 days after vaccination. The source of these receptors is a man aged 45-60 years who received an inactivated influenza vaccine.

The rearrangement uses TRBV6-2 or TRBV6-3 and TRBJ1-5; D gene unclear. Between the trimmed V and J ends, which lost 1 base and 0 bases, there was a span of 10 bases. Germline V gene data show CDR1 as MNHEY and CDR2 as SVGEGT. The CDR3 runs to 16 residues. The CDR3 nucleotides read TGTGCCAGCAGTTACTTCGACGGAGTTAGCAATCAGCCCCAGCATTTT. This encodes CASSYFDGVSNQPQHF.

This clonotype has a handful of counts. The chain is built from TRBV5-6 and TRBJ2-2, with D perhaps being TRBD1 or TRBD2 (5 bases each). V gave up 4 bases and J gave up 3 bases, with 13 bases separating them. Per germline, CDR1 SGHDT and CDR2 YYEEEE. The CDR3 is 15 residues long. CDR3 coding DNA: TGTGCCAGCAGCCTCGTGGGACCGTACACCGGGGAGCTGTTTTTT. This encodes CASSLVGPYTGELFF. Using reference TRBV5-6 and TRBJ2-2 for the parts outside the CDR3, the full variable domain is DAGVTQSPTHLIKTRGQQVTLRCSPKSGHDTVSWYQQALGQGPQFIFQYYEEEERQRGNFPDRFSGHQFPNYSSELNVNALLLGDSALYLCASSLVGPYTGELFFGEGSRLTVL.

This clonotype has a handful of counts. The chain combines TRBV20-1 with TRBJ2-5, with 11 positions matching TRBD2. The trim removed 0 bases at V and 4 bases at J, leaving 4 bases unmatched. Germline V CDR1 and CDR2: DFQATT, SNEGSKA (reference sequence). This CDR3 has 15 amino acids. The CDR3 region has the DNA TGCAGTGCTAGAGACTTCGGACTAGCGGGAGAGACCCAGTACTTC. Encoded protein: CSARDFGLAGETQYF.

This clonotype was detected only a few times. The CDR3 DNA is TGTGCCAGCAGTTTAACGGCAGGGGGTCTATTTAACTATGGCTACACCTTC. Translation gives CASSLTAGGLFNYGYTF. The V and J genes are TRBV27 and TRBJ1-2; TRBD1 aligns across 7 bases. The CDR3 covers 17 residues. Germline V CDR1 and CDR2: MNHEY, SMNVEV (reference sequence). Trimming at V came to 2 bases and at J to 1 base, leaving 10 bases not matched to a gene.

This clonotype was seen ten or more times. This chain connects TRBV7-2 to TRBJ2-4; D unclear. The germline V and J ends were trimmed by 5 bases and 0 bases, with 8 bases remaining between them. This CDR3 has 14 amino acids. Germline-derived CDR1 and CDR2 are SGHTA and FQGNSA. In DNA, the CDR3 is TGTGCCAGCAGCCCGAGTCTAGCCAAAAACATTCAGTACTTC. Amino acids: CASSPSLAKNIQYF.

This clonotype was observed at least ten times. J is TRBJ2-3 and V is TRBV7-9, with 7 bases that match TRBD1. CDR1 and CDR2 from the germline V gene are SEHNR and FQNEAQ (reference sequence). V shed 6 bases, J shed 3 bases, and the junction held 9 bases outside the gene matches. This CDR3 is built from 15 residues. The CDR3 region has the DNA TGTGCCAGCAGAGGTACCCAGGACAGGACAGATACGCAGTATTTT. This gives the protein CASRGTQDRTDTQYF.

The gene calls are TRBV7-9 and TRBJ2-1; D is unclear. The CDR3 length is 16 residues. Per germline, CDR1 SEHNR and CDR2 FQNEAQ (reference sequence). The germline V and J ends were trimmed by 3 bases and 0 bases, with 12 bases remaining between them. The CDR3 coding sequence is TGTGCCAGCAGCTTGGCTCGCGATAGCTCCTACAATGAGCAGTTCTTC. Translation: CASSLARDSSYNEQFF. Using reference TRBV7-9 and TRBJ2-1 for the parts outside the CDR3, the full variable domain is DTGVSQNPRHKITKRGQNVTFRCDPISEHNRLYWYRQTLGQGPEFLTYFQNEAQLEKSRLLSDRFSAERPKGSFSTLEIQRTEQGDSAMYLCASSLARDSSYNEQFFGPGTRLTVL.

The gene calls are TRBV30 and TRBJ2-5; D ambiguous. Germline V gene sequence: CDR1 GTSNPN, CDR2 SVGIG (reference sequence). Trimming removed 5 bases at V and 2 bases at J, with 12 bases between. This CDR3 comprises 13 residues. Here the CDR3 reads CAWGRPAQETQYF. In DNA form, the CDR3 reads TGTGCCTGGGGCAGACCTGCACAAGAGACCCAGTACTTC.

This clonotype was seen more than once but under ten times. The chain joins TRBV7-2 to TRBJ2-3, with 11 bases that match TRBD2. The germline gives CDR1 SGHTA, CDR2 FQGNSA. With 5 bases clipped from V and 2 bases from J, the junction kept 6 bases outside the gene matches. The CDR3 spans 16 residues. For the CDR3, the DNA is TGTGCCAGCAGCCTTAGCGGGGGGGTCTCCACAGATACGCAGTATTTT. Its translation: CASSLSGGVSTDTQYF.

This clonotype has only a few counts. The rearrangement links TRBV7-2 to TRBJ2-7, with 9 bases lining up with TRBD2. Per germline, CDR1 SGHTA and CDR2 FQGNSA. Trimming at V came to 0 bases and at J to 4 bases, leaving 13 bases not matched to a gene. The length of the CDR3 is 18 residues. The CDR3 sequence is CASSLAGLGAGGAYEQYF. The CDR3 DNA reads as TGTGCCAGCAGCTTAGCGGGATTAGGGGCGGGAGGGGCTTACGAGCAGTACTTC.

This clonotype came up many times. V is TRBV10-3 and J is TRBJ2-7, with a tentative D call TRBD1 (6 bases). Germline V gene data show CDR1 as ENHRY and CDR2 as SYGVKD. The CDR3 loop spans 13 amino acids. Deletions cut 11 bases from V and 4 bases from J, with 18 bases between. The CDR3 region is CAGSDIQGYEQYF. In DNA, the CDR3 is TGTGCCGGCTCAGATATCCAGGGGTACGAGCAGTACTTC.

The chain couples TRBV11-1 to TRBJ2-5, with D unresolved. V dropped 4 bases and J dropped 5 bases, with 23 bases sitting between them. Germline V gene data show CDR1 as SGHAT and CDR2 as FQDESV (reference sequence). CDR3 length equals 17 residues. The CDR3 region has the DNA TGTGCCAGCAGCTCCAGATCAAGGCAGACCAGGTGGGAGACCCAGTACTTC. It specifies CASSSRSRQTRWETQYF.

V usage is TRBV4-3 and J usage is TRBJ2-3; 12 bases fit TRBD2. This CDR3 region has 18 residues. Losses at the gene ends were 2 bases for V and 3 bases for J; bases not matched to a gene: 9. The germline gives CDR1 LGHNA, CDR2 YSLEER. The CDR3: CASSQRLAGDSRTDTQYF. In DNA, the CDR3 is TGCGCCAGCAGCCAAAGACTAGCGGGAGACAGTCGGACAGATACGCAGTATTTT.

V gene TRBV5-5 combines with J gene TRBJ2-1; 14 bases agree with TRBD2. Germline-derived CDR1 and CDR2 are SGHKS and YYEKEE (reference sequence). Trimming at V came to 3 bases and at J to 9 bases, leaving 2 bases not matched to a gene. CDR3 length: 14 residues. The CDR3 spells CASSWGLAGVEQFF. In nucleotides, the CDR3 is TGTGCCAGCAGCTGGGGACTAGCGGGGGTTGAGCAGTTCTTC. The variable domain in full, with the rest retrieved from reference TRBV5-5 and TRBJ2-1, is DAGVTQSPTHLIKTRGQQVTLRCSPISGHKSVSWYQQVLGQGPQFIFQYYEKEERGRGNFPDRFSARQFPNYSSELNVNALLLGDSALYLCASSWGLAGVEQFFGPGTRLTVL.

The CDR3 region has the DNA TGTGCCAGCAGTGGCTATTGGGGGGGGTTGAATACGCAGTATTTT. This gives the protein CASSGYWGGLNTQYF. J is TRBJ2-3 and V is TRBV28; 7 bases are shared with TRBD2. The CDR3 totals 15 residues. Trimming removed 5 bases from V and 7 bases from J; junction bases left unmatched: 12. The germline CDR1 and CDR2 sequences are MDHEN and SYDVKM. The whole variable domain, filled in from reference TRBV28 and TRBJ2-3, reads DVKVTQSSRYLVKRTGEKVFLECVQDMDHENMFWYRQDPGLGLRLIYFSYDVKMKEKGDIPEGYSVSREKKERFSLILESASTNQTSMYLCASSGYWGGLNTQYFGPGTRLTVL.

This clonotype was seen many times. The rearrangement uses TRBV4-2 and TRBJ2-7; D unresolved. The germline V gene encodes CDR1 LGHNA and CDR2 YNFKEQ. The CDR3 covers 15 residues. V lost 0 bases and J 0 bases, leaving 9 bases between the germline ends. CDR3 sequence (DNA): TGTGCCAGCAGCCAAGATTTGCGGAACTCCTACGAGCAGTACTTC. Translating gives CASSQDLRNSYEQYF.

This clonotype was picked up a small number of times. The chain recombines TRBV7-2 with TRBJ2-1, with a weak D call TRBD1 (5 bases). Trimming cost V 5 bases and J 0 bases, with 17 bases left between them. The CDR3 has 17 amino acids. Germline CDR1 SGHTA, CDR2 FQGNSA. CDR3 coding DNA: TGTGCCAGCAGCCGATGGGGTGGGGCTAGCTCCTACAATGAGCAGTTCTTC. Translation gives CASSRWGGASSYNEQFF.

The rearrangement joins TRBV5-5 to TRBJ1-4; TRBD1 agrees at 7 bases. V lost 4 bases and J lost 8; bases outside the gene matches: 11. The CDR3 totals 15 residues. Germline V gene sequence: CDR1 SGHKS, CDR2 YYEKEE (reference sequence). CDR3 protein: CASSLSGTAGEKLFF. In DNA form, the CDR3 reads TGTGCCAGCAGCCTGTCCGGGACAGCGGGAGAAAAACTGTTTTTT.

In its sample, this clonotype was seen many times. The chain is built from TRBV5-5 and TRBJ2-7; 7 positions agree with TRBD2. The germline V gene has CDR1 SGHKS and CDR2 YYEKEE (reference sequence). After removal of 4 bases from V and 0 bases from J, the junction contained 13 bases not matched to a gene. This CDR3 region has 17 residues. CDR3 nucleotides: TGTGCCAGCAGCCAATCCCTGGGGAGGGCCAACTCCTACGAGCAGTACTTC. Protein: CASSQSLGRANSYEQYF.

V and J are TRBV7-2 and TRBJ2-3, with 8 bases fitting TRBD2. Germline V gene lookup returns CDR1 SGHTA and CDR2 FQGNSA. V shed 7 bases and J 4 bases; nucleotides not matched to a gene: 10. The CDR3 consists of 15 residues. CDR3 region: CASNPGGAFSDTQYF. CDR3 nucleotides: TGTGCCAGCAACCCCGGGGGGGCCTTTTCAGATACGCAGTATTTT. The variable domain in full, with the rest retrieved from reference TRBV7-2 and TRBJ2-3, is GAGVSQSPSNKVTEKGKDVELRCDPISGHTALYWYRQSLGQGLEFLIYFQGNSAPDKSGLPSDRFSAERTGGSVSTLTIQRTQQEDSAVYLCASNPGGAFSDTQYFGPGTRLTVL.

The V call is TRBV10-3, the J call TRBJ2-1; no definite D call. V lost 2 bases to trimming and J lost 2 bases, with 7 bases between them. Germline CDR1 ENHRY, CDR2 SYGVKD. The CDR3 is made up of 14 amino acids. The DNA of the CDR3 is TGTGCCATCAGTGAGGACCGCGCCTACAATGAGCAGTTCTTC. This codes for CAISEDRAYNEQFF.

The chain is built from TRBV7-9 and TRBJ2-4, with 8 nucleotides matching TRBD2. CDR1 and CDR2 from the germline V gene are SEHNR and FQNEAQ (reference sequence). Unmatched junction bases numbered 8, after V lost 3 bases and J lost 4 bases. The CDR3 loop spans 16 amino acids. CDR3 protein: CASSLRMAGGKNIQYF. The CDR3 nucleotides are TGTGCCAGCAGCTTGAGGATGGCGGGGGGAAAAAACATTCAGTACTTC.

This chain links TRBV4-3 with TRBJ2-3; no clear D. Germline loops: CDR1 LGHNA, CDR2 YSLEER. This CDR3 has 14 residues. V was pared by 0 bases and J by 4 bases, with 8 bases between. In nucleotides, the CDR3 is TGCGCCAGCAGCCAAGATGGACGGTCAGATACGCAGTATTTT. Its translation is CASSQDGRSDTQYF.

The chain combines TRBV20-1 with TRBJ2-3, with TRBD2 matching 8 bases. Germline V CDR1 and CDR2: DFQATT, SNEGSKA (reference sequence). V shed 1 base and J 2 bases; nucleotides not matched to a gene: 5. The CDR3 is made up of 15 amino acids. CDR3 amino acids: CSARAAGGLTDTQYF. CDR3 DNA sequence: TGCAGTGCTAGAGCGGCGGGGGGCCTCACAGATACGCAGTATTTT.

This clonotype was counted at least ten times. V is TRBV5-1 and J is TRBJ2-1, with 11 bases fitting TRBD2. Germline CDR1 and CDR2: SGHRS and YFSETQ. There are 14 residues in the CDR3. Trimming removed 7 bases from V and 5 bases from J; junction bases left unmatched: 5. This CDR3 is CASATSGVNNEQFF. CDR3 coding DNA: TGCGCCAGCGCGACTAGCGGGGTAAACAATGAGCAGTTCTTC.

This clonotype was found many times. The V and J genes are TRBV5-1 and TRBJ1-2; D uncertain. The V gene lost 4 bases and the J gene lost 6 bases, with 13 bases spanning the gap. Per germline, CDR1 SGHRS and CDR2 YFSETQ. The CDR3 consists of 13 residues. CDR3 sequence: CASSLRSEHGYTF. The CDR3 DNA reads as TGCGCCAGCAGCCTCCGGTCCGAACATGGCTACACCTTC. Full variable domain (missing parts from reference TRBV5-1 and TRBJ1-2): KAGVTQTPRYLIKTRGQQVTLSCSPISGHRSVSWYQQTPGQGLQFLFEYFSETQRNKGNFPGRFSGRQFSNSRSEMNVSTLELGDSALYLCASSLRSEHGYTFGSGTRLTVV.

The sample holds a few counts of this clonotype. This rearrangement joins TRBV12-3 or TRBV12-4 to TRBJ2-1; D possibly corresponds to TRBD1 (6 bases). With 5 bases removed from V and 4 bases from J, the gap between germline ends came to 12 bases. This CDR3 is 14 amino acids long. The CDR3: CASSLNTGYNEQFF. CDR3 coding DNA: TGTGCCAGCAGTCTAAATACAGGGTACAATGAGCAGTTCTTC.

The chain employs TRBV20-1 and TRBJ2-3; D uncertain. This CDR3 region has 14 residues. The V and J ends lost 5 bases and 4 bases respectively, with 16 bases between them. Germline assignment: CDR1 DFQATT and CDR2 SNEGSKA (reference sequence). CDR3 in DNA: TGCAGTGCTGCCCCGCTTCTACCAGCAGATACGCAGTATTTT. This sequence encodes CSAAPLLPADTQYF.

The CDR3 loop is CASSSRLAGELFF. Here the CDR3 DNA reads TGTGCCAGCAGCTCTCGACTTGCCGGGGAGCTGTTTTTT. The chain carries TRBV11-3 and TRBJ2-2, with D hard to call. The CDR3 spans 13 residues. CDR1 and CDR2 from the germline V gene are SGHNT and YENEEA. Trimming stripped 4 bases from V and 6 bases from J, with 9 bases between.